A selection of T cell receptor beta chains follows, all from one sample in a study of blood T cells in healthy people across ages. Each CDR3 protein is one row after TCRdb ran MiXCR on the 5' RACE reads. The repertoire includes 850,000 to 1,300,000 distinct CDR3 sequences, 40% to 50% of them detected once, and approximately 19% sits in the top ten. The specimen sequenced was blood. The source is a woman in her sixties or seventies in good health. The CDR3 runs from the conserved cysteine through the conserved F or W. Each record gives: clone size, V gene, J gene, D gene, CDR3 protein, CDR3 DNA. D genes are given only for firm matches. Only some rows state a clone size, as once, few, many or a class for expanded clones.

NA	TRBV6-1	TRBJ1-5	TRBD1	CASSVIGQGVITGQPQHF	TGTGCCAGCAGTGTAATCGGACAGGGAGTAATAACGGGGCAGCCCCAGCATTTT
NA	TRBV29-1	TRBJ1-1	NA	CSGEAPRYTEAFF	TGCAGCGGTGAAGCCCCCAGGTACACTGAAGCTTTCTTT
NA	TRBV19	TRBJ2-3	TRBD2	CASMATSPDTQYF	TGTGCCAGTATGGCGACTAGCCCAGATACGCAGTATTTT
NA	TRBV4-2	TRBJ2-7	TRBD1	CACSQEGQGATYEQYF	TGTGCCTGCAGCCAAGAAGGGCAGGGGGCGACCTACGAGCAGTACTTC
few	TRBV2	TRBJ1-2	TRBD1	CASTGTGVSNYGYTF	TGTGCCAGCACTGGAACAGGGGTGTCCAACTATGGCTACACCTTC
few	TRBV12-3/TRBV12-4	TRBJ2-1	NA	CASSEALGGYNEQFF	TGTGCCAGCAGTGAGGCCCTAGGGGGCTACAATGAGCAGTTCTTC
NA	TRBV10-3	TRBJ1-2	NA	CAISAPGDYGYTF	TGTGCCATCAGTGCCCCCGGGGACTATGGCTACACCTTC
few	TRBV27	TRBJ2-3	NA	CASSLGWGSSTDTQYF	TGTGCCAGCAGTTTAGGTTGGGGCAGCAGCACAGATACGCAGTATTTT
NA	TRBV6-1	TRBJ2-7	NA	CASSHPRQGPTRSYEQYF	TGTGCCAGCAGCCACCCCAGACAGGGACCGACTAGGTCCTACGAGCAGTACTTC
NA	TRBV11-2	TRBJ2-3	TRBD1	CASSLWTGKNTQYF	TGTGCCAGCAGCTTATGGACAGGGAAAAATACGCAGTATTTT